This T cell receptor beta chain was found in a study of T cells in Graves' hyperthyroidism and ophthalmopathy. Germline CDR1 and CDR2: KGHDR and SFDVKD. The V end lost 3 bases, the J end lost 6 bases, and 23 bases lay between the germline ends. The CDR3 consists of 18 residues. It was RNA transcripts that yielded the amplified TCR beta CDR3 regions. The TCR CDR3 first-round RT-PCR relied on the HTBI primer set. One entry per CDR3 protein, called by TCRdb with MiXCR from the multiplex PCR reads. Of over 700,000 distinct CDR3 sequences listed, approximately 18% are singletons. This clonotype was observed many times.

The specimen sequenced was blood. The chain uses TRBV24-1 and TRBJ2-1; possible D gene TRBD1, 6 bases. This TCR came from a woman in her forties or fifties with Graves' hyperthyroidism that later progressed to Graves' ophthalmopathy. CDR3 nucleotides: TGTGCCACCAGTGATCGAAACGTGGCCGGGACAAGACTCAATGAGCAGTTCTTC. Its protein is CATSDRNVAGTRLNEQFF.